The T cell receptor beta chain under discussion was sequenced for a study of T cells in women clearing cervical HPV infection (dated by TCRdb to between 2018 and 2020). Broadly, across the study: The cases were some 26 women with histologically confirmed HPV16-related CIN3 or worse, and 2 of those women had invasive cancers. Among cases, blood sampling came a median of roughly 150 days after lesion detection, with an interquartile range of about 80 to 230 days. Cases were matched to controls by age within five years and by the year the sample was collected. The parent cohort enrolled about 9,900 women aged 18 or older in Guanacaste, Costa Rica, in 1993 to 1994 and followed the women for seven years. A median age of 34 years was observed in cases versus 38 in controls, and no significant differences in baseline characteristics were found. Blood from cases was collected at the visit at which the lesion was first identified, whereas blood from controls was collected once infection was no longer detected. As quality controls, five blinded duplicates were added to each group, bringing the total to roughly 60 samples made up of roughly 50 participants and around 10 replicates. Since HLA typing was available for only a few women, HLA type could not be ruled out as a confounder. This exploratory proof-of-principle case-control study, nested within the Guanacaste HPV Natural History Study in Costa Rica, compared TCR repertoires among women with different cervical HPV16 outcomes. The 25 controls were women who cleared a single incident HPV16 infection within 12 months without developing precancer or cancer.

Using the immunoSEQ assay, multiplex PCR amplified TCR beta CDR3 regions from an average of approximately 1.1 ug of genomic DNA per sample. The assay corrected primer bias using a complete synthetic TCR repertoire to establish an amplification baseline. The amplicons were sequenced on the Illumina platform. In the original analysis: Sequences were error-corrected by clustering with frequency ratios and a modified nearest-neighbor algorithm, then analyzed in the immunoSEQ Analyzer with IMGT gene definitions. TCR richness and evenness were averaged over 20 rarefaction repeats at each rarefaction depth, excluding samples with fewer sequences than the depth. Relative abundances of V, D and J genes were compared between groups using Wilcoxon rank sum tests, with FDR correction applied. In the blinded duplicates, the intraclass correlation was approximately 96% for TCR richness and averaged around 78% across 66 gene segments. The table was pulled from immuneACCESS by TCRdb, which kept in-frame rearrangements only. Such tables lose some clones; where checked, under half of the loss comes from unresolved V genes, and the rest has no known cause. For V, J and clone size, that table is used; D and trimming come from the DNA. The sample's table covers tens of thousands of clones. The ten largest clonotypes hold more than 1.2% of the sample.

The junction carries 4 bases between V and J, which are trimmed by 1 base and 0 bases respectively. Taken from cysteine to phenylalanine, the CDR3 has 15 residues. The DNA has 36 bases, all within the CDR3, and is read from base 1. The CDR1 and CDR2 encoded by the germline V gene are SNHLY and FYNNEI. What the authors observed across the whole study: Whether associations preceded infection or resulted from infection could not be shown with the cross-sectional design, and effector/memory subsets and HPV-specific T cells were not isolated. TCR repertoire richness was significantly higher in CIN3+ cases than in controls across sequencing depths, while evenness did not differ. Random forest classifiers combining richness and V gene abundances distinguished cases from controls with an estimated AUC of 0.8 to 0.9. Lower TRBV6-7 relative abundance was observed in cases than in controls (approximately 0.1% versus 0.16%; Bonferroni P = 0.0008). Because the number of T cells in each sample was unknown, differences in richness could reflect differing T-cell content rather than repertoire biology.

Every participant had a single incident cervical HPV16 infection, and women with prevalent HPV16 infections were excluded. Cervical HPV DNA was detected with MY09/MY11 PCR, and genotyping was done with dot-blot hybridization. About 15 mL of heparinized blood were centrifuged, and the buffy coat was aliquoted, frozen at -30°C, then stored at -80°C. QIAGEN kits were used to extract genomic DNA from buffy coat specimens. With respect to this clone: The antigen it recognizes is unknown. The CDR3 extends 3 residues past the end of the read, so its final part is completed from the germline J gene.

The material sequenced was blood buffy coat. This sequence originates from a woman between 18 and 70 years old with a cervical HPV16 infection that either progressed to CIN3+ or cleared (not recorded which). The rearranged chain carries TRBV2 and TRBJ1-6; the D gene cannot be named for sure. The CDR3 sequence is CASSEEGSYNSPLHF. The part of the CDR3 DNA that was read is TGTGCCAGCAGTGAAGAGGGCTCCTATAATTCACCC.